This TCR beta chain derives from a study of spatial heterogeneity in lung cancer. Looking at the study overall: Across the raw uncorrected reads, a unique TCR and UMI combination was observed, on average, more than ten times.

This CDR3 is 12 amino acids long. The V end was cut by 2 bases, the J end by 7 bases, with 8 bases between. Germline assignment: CDR1 MNHEY and CDR2 SVGEGT. TCRdb re-called the 5' RACE reads with MiXCR, one entry per CDR3 protein. The profile covers roughly 10,000 distinct CDR3 sequences, with approximately 5.8% appearing a single time and roughly 28% taken by the ten largest. This clonotype qualifies as medium-sized (0.01 to 0.1%). Time point: sample taken at primary tumor resection. Untreated early-stage non-small cell lung cancer patients, approximately 79 in total, were the donors. Unsorted samples of tumor, nontumor lung or frozen PBMC had their whole RNA sequenced.

Material: PBMCs, obtained at surgery. The receptor was derived from a male donor with early-stage non-small cell lung cancer. The gene calls are TRBV6-2 or TRBV6-3 and TRBJ1-1; a possible D gene is TRBD1 (5 bases). The CDR3 sequence: CASSYQGLEAFF. In DNA, the CDR3 is TGTGCCAGCAGTTACCAGGGACTTGAAGCTTTCTTT.